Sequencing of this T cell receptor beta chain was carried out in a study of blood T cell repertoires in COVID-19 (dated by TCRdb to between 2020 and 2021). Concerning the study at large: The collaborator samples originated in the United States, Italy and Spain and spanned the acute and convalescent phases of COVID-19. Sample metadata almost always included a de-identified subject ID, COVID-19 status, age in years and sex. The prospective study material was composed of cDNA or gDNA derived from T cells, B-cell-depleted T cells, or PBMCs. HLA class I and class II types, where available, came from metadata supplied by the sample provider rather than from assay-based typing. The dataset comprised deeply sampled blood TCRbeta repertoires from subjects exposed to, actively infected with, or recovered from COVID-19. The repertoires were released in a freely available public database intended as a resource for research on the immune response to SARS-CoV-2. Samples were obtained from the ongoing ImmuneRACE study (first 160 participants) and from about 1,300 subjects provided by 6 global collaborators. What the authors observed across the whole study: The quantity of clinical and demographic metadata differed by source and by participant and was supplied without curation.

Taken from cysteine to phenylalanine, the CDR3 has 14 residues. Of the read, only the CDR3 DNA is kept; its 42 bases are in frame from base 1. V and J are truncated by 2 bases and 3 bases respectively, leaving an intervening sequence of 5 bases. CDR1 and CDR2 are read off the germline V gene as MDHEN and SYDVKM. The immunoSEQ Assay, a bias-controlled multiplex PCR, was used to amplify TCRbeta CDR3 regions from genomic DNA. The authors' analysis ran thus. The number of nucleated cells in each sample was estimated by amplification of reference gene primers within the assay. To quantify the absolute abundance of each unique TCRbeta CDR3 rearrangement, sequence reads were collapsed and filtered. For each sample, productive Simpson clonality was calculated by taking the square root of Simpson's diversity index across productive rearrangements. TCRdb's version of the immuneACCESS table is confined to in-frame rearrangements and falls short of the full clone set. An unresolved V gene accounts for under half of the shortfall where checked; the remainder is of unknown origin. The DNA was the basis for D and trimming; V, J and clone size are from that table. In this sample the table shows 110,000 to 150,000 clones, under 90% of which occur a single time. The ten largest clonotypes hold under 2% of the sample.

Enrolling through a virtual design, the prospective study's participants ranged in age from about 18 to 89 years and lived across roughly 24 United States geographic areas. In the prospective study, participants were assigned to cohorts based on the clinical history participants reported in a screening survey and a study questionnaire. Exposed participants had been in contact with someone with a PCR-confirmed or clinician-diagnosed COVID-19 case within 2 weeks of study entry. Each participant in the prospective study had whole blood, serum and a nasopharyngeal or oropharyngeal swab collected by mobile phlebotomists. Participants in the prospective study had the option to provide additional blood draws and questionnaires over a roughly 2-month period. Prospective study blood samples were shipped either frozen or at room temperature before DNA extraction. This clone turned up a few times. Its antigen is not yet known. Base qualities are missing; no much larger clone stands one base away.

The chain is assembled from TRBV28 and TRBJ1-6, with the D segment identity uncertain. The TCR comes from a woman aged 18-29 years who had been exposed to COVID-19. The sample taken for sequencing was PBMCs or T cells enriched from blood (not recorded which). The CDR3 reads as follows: CASSLRHYNSPLHF. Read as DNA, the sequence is TGTGCCAGCAGTTTACGACACTATAATTCACCCCTCCACTTT.